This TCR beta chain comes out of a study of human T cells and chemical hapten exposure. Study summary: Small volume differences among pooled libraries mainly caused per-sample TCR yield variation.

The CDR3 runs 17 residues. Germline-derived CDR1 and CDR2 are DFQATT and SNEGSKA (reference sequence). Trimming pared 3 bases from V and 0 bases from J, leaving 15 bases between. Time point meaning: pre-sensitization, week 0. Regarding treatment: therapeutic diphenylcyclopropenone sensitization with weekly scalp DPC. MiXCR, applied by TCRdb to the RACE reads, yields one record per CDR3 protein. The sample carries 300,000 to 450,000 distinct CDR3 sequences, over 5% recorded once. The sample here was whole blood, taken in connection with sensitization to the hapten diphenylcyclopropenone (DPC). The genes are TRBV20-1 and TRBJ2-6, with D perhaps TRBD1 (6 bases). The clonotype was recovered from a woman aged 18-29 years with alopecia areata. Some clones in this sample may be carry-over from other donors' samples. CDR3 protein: CSASHRDTGSGANVLTF. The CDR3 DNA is TGCAGTGCTAGTCATCGGGACACCGGCTCTGGGGCCAACGTCCTGACTTTC.